This T cell receptor beta chain is drawn from a study of cytomegalovirus exposure and HLA in healthy donors (dated by TCRdb to about 2017). Broadly, across the study: An earlier analysis of several hundred of the donors reported more than 250 Gb of sequence data and 117 million unique TCR beta sequences from 150 million to 200 million T cells. In the later analysis, no new phenotypic data were used to find candidate immune exposures; instead, reliance was placed on TCR beta sequences and their occurrence across donors. The study combined high-throughput TCR immunosequencing, statistical association of individual TCRs with disease status, and machine learning to predict cytomegalovirus infection status. All discovery cohort repertoires had been generated on a single sequencing platform. The study profiled the T cell repertoires of under 700 subjects by immunosequencing and related them to cytomegalovirus serostatus. Besides the first cohort of approximately 710 subjects, a separate validation cohort made up of around 120 different subjects was used. An early release covering just under 650 HLA-typed donors comprised about 310 gigabases of sequencing data and roughly 86 million unique TCR sequences. Of the 350 to 400 genotyped donors, around 81% fell in the genetic ancestry cluster associated with self-reported Caucasian donors. The study was designed to test whether signatures of past pathogen exposure could be identified by cataloging public T cell receptors. HLA typing included class I and class II loci at four-digit resolution. A later analysis re-examined previously published TCR beta repertoires from just over 650 donors and added high-resolution HLA genotyping to investigate patterns of TCR occurrence. Roughly 5 DR-DQ haplotypes were handled as single units for association and clustering because linkage in the cohort was strong. In an earlier analysis of roughly 600 of the donors, high-throughput TCR beta sequencing was used to judge whether each TCR beta V gene segment behaved as functional or pseudogenic. Donor age, sex, ethnicity and CMV serostatus were compiled alongside the repertoire data. Among a few hundred genotyped donors of the cohort, an average of around 240,000 unique TCR beta nucleotide sequences were sequenced per donor, 15% to 20% of them non-productive. The number of donors typed differed by locus, with 629-630 for A, B, C, DRB1 and DQB1, 522 for DQA1, 600 to 610 for DPA1, and around 430 for DPB1. A later genetic analysis took genome-wide SNP genotypes for about 55% of the 666 donors and used that subset as a discovery cohort.

The paper's findings and limits, for the study overall: An earlier analysis of roughly 570 of the donors showed that most TCR beta V segments appeared in productive rearrangements either about 90% or about 30% of the time, which broadly matched IMGT annotations. Most TCR sequences were observed very rarely across donors, whereas some public TCRs were present in many individuals. In a later analysis, HLA-associated TCR beta chains were found to be more clonally expanded and to have lower generation probabilities than equally common non-associated chains. Some IMGT-functional V segments, including TRBV6-2 and TRBV6-3, could not be distinguished by the 87-base-pair reads and were therefore excluded. A further reported finding was that TCR beta sequences accurately predicted the HLA-A and HLA-B alleles for most subjects in the first cohort. A cluster of highly shared sequence variants was judged likely to be a technical artifact of the sequencing pipeline. Immune exposure information for the cohort was limited to CMV serostatus. Because some donors lacked HLA typing at each locus, the association tests relied only on the typed subset. Because counts were too low, about 15 rarely observed V segments, including chromosome 9 orphons, were left out of the earlier analysis of about 500 of the donors. Cytomegalovirus status was reported to be diagnosed by the classifier with high specificity and sensitivity in both the original and validation cohorts. Correlated functional status among segregating V segments might be attributable to linkage disequilibrium, but an unknown experimental factor could not be ruled out. According to the authors, the approach could potentially be generalized to other disease states and immunological phenotypes. In the study, some 160 TCR beta chains were listed as associated with cytomegalovirus. In vitro tests confirmed that a few of the cytomegalovirus-associated TCR beta chains recognize cytomegalovirus antigens. A later analysis found that most CMV-associated TCR beta chains appeared HLA-restricted, with HLA associations seemingly driven largely by CMV exposure. When HLA alleles, especially DR and DQ, strongly co-occurred, TCR associations were difficult to assign to individual alleles. V-gene and J-gene trimming of TCR beta chains was associated with a missense DCLRE1C variant in a later genetic analysis, and the association was replicated in an independent cohort. In a later analysis, around 17,000 TCR beta sequences were associated with specific HLA alleles at a false discovery rate of 0.05. A later genetic analysis reported fewer N-insertions in productive TCRs among donors in an Asian-associated ancestry cluster than the roughly 700-donor mean. Sequencing depth was assumed to be roughly uniform across donors in the presence/absence analyses, though that assumption may not hold. Several of the top co-occurrence clusters appeared to be linked to parvovirus B19, influenza, CMV and Epstein-Barr virus, according to a later analysis. A later analysis found that TCR association rates varied across HLA loci, with DRB1 alleles showing the most associated TCRs and HLA-C alleles the fewest. In this cohort, only TCR beta chains were sequenced, and detectable features were limited by the absence of alpha or paired-chain data.

The cysteine opens and the phenylalanine closes a CDR3 of 15 amino acids. Only CDR3 DNA remains: 45 bases, in frame from the first base. CDR1 is given as SGHNT and CDR2 as YENEEA, both from the germline V gene. Cut back by 3 bases and 7 bases, the V and J ends lie 15 bases apart. The cohort was made up of roughly 670 healthy bone marrow donors. Cohort members were all nominally healthy when sampled, although unrecorded immune exposures were likely present. The donor was CMV seronegative and belonged to the group of 320 or so seronegative cohort members. A peripheral blood sample was provided by each donor, and peripheral blood mononuclear cells were used for TCR beta sequencing. The Qiagen DNeasy Blood Extraction Kit was used to extract genomic DNA from the blood cell samples. With respect to this clone: Its antigen is not yet known.

The receptor library was made with the immunoSEQ multiplex PCR assay. A mixture of 60 forward primers for TCR Vbeta segments and 13 reverse primers for TCR Jbeta segments was used in the multiplex PCR. The CDR3 region of rearranged TCR beta genes was amplified from genomic DNA with a multiplex PCR assay. The amplified TCR beta libraries were sequenced on the Illumina HiSeq System as 87-base-pair reads. For the original study's pipeline: Across the 700 or so repertoires, a later analysis counted 78 million or so unique TCR beta chains, approximately 10 million of which were shared by at least two donors. A nearest-neighbor algorithm error-corrected the raw reads and collapsed the reads into unique sequences, merging closely related sequences to remove PCR and sequencing errors. To assign V, D and J gene segments, CDR3 sequences were aligned to IMGT reference sequences. Each retained sequence needed at least a six-nucleotide match to both a V gene segment and a J gene segment. Rearrangements were classified as productive when the CDR3 lacked stop codons and remained in frame with V and J, and all other rearrangements were classified as non-productive. Following IMGT convention, CDR3 was defined as the stretch from the second conserved V-encoded cysteine up to the conserved J-encoded phenylalanine. Sequences without an unambiguous match to a single V gene segment were excluded from the earlier analysis of 587 of the donors. In an earlier analysis of around 590 of the donors, a V segment was called functional when productive rearrangements were above 56.7%, and segregating when the standard deviation between donors exceeded 5%. A statistical classification framework was developed to diagnose cytomegalovirus status using the catalog of TCR beta chain sequences. A later analysis assigned V and J genes by comparing TCR nucleotide sequences with IMGT/GENE-DB human TR gene sequences. In a later analysis, CDR3 sequences and most-parsimonious VDJ recombination scenarios were assigned using the TCRdist pipeline. In a later analysis, each TCR beta chain was defined by its CDR3 amino acid sequence together with its V-gene family, and reads lacking a unique V-gene family were excluded. To address suspected cross-contamination and a sequencing artifact, a later analysis removed 592 highly shared, low-generation-probability nucleotide sequences. For each public chain, a later analysis derived a clonal expansion index from normalized ranks of inferred template counts within each repertoire. In a later analysis, generation probabilities were computed with a VDJ recombination model fitted to out-of-frame rearrangements, and the resulting probabilities were checked against IGoR. Hypergeometric tests were used in a later analysis to score TCR-TCR, TCR-HLA and TCR-CMV co-occurrence, with a repertoire-size bias correction applied to the TCR pairs. In a later analysis, false discovery rates were estimated by permuting HLA or CMV assignments 20 times. In a later analysis, co-occurring TCRs were grouped using DBSCAN, and TCRdist sequence similarity was added for clustering within HLA-allele-positive subsets. Repertoires with fewer than 30,000 or more than 120,000 public chains were left out of co-occurrence clustering, as were four to six repertoires with anomalous nucleotide sharing. The immuneACCESS repertoire file appears here via TCRdb, limited to in-frame rearrangements. These files lack a portion of the clones; in checked studies, under half of the deficit traces to unresolved V genes, and the cause of the others is not known. V and J calls and clone size follow that table, whereas D and trimming were derived from the DNA. The table kept for this sample lists some 110,000 clones. Of the sample, 3.7% is held by the ten largest clones.

This clonotype was obtained from a man aged 25-45 years in good health and CMV-seronegative. Material: PBMCs. The sequence joins TRBV11-3 to TRBJ2-2, and TRBD2 may be the D gene, going by 5 matching bases. In nucleotide form, the sequence is TGTGCCAGCAGCTTCCGGGAAGGCCGGGACGGGGAGCTGTTTTTT. This gives the protein CASSFREGRDGELFF.